A single sample is the source of the 25 T cell receptor beta chains below, sequenced in a study of CD8 T cells in Susac syndrome. RNA totalling roughly 0.45 to 1 ug underwent reverse transcription with random hexamers. One entry per CDR3 protein results from TCRdb running MiXCR on the immunoSEQ multiplex PCR reads. The repertoire includes 85,000 to 120,000 distinct CDR3 sequences, roughly 95% of them detected once, and 0.4% to 0.5% sits in the top ten. The material sequenced was CD8+ T cells from PBMCs. The receptor set was obtained from a human donor with Susac syndrome.

The V and J genes are TRBV12-5 and TRBJ1-1, with 10 positions matching TRBD1. There are 15 residues in the CDR3. The germline CDR1 and CDR2 sequences are LGHNT and FRNRAP. J gave up 7 bases and V 5 bases, and 10 bases lay outside the gene matches. CDR3 DNA: TGTGCTAGTGGTGTCCCGACAGGGGGCCTCCTTGAAGCTTTCTTT. Translating it yields CASGVPTGGLLEAFF.

J is TRBJ1-2 and V is TRBV20-1; D is perhaps TRBD1 (6 bases). CDR1 and CDR2 (germline): DFQATT, SNEGSKA (reference sequence). V was pared by 6 bases and J by 4 bases, with 15 bases between. This CDR3 spans 13 amino acids. The CDR3 bases are TGCAGTGCCCGACCCCCGGACAGCTATGGCTACACCTTC. Its protein product is CSARPPDSYGYTF.

V and J are TRBV27 and TRBJ1-1; D gene uncertain. The CDR3 contains 13 residues. Germline CDR1 and CDR2: MNHEY and SMNVEV (reference sequence). V lost 8 bases and J 0 bases, leaving 10 bases between the germline ends. Here the CDR3 DNA reads TGTGCCAGCCGTGAAGGCCTGAACACTGAAGCTTTCTTT. Amino acid sequence: CASREGLNTEAFF.

The chain has TRBV20-1 and TRBJ2-1; 11 nucleotides align to TRBD2. The germline V gene has CDR1 DFQATT and CDR2 SNEGSKA (reference sequence). The CDR3 runs to 14 residues. The V segment lost 3 bases and the J segment 9 bases; nucleotides outside the gene matches: 7. CDR3 DNA sequence: TGCAGTGCTAGGACTAGCGGGGTAGCGAGTGAGCAGTTCTTC. Encoded protein: CSARTSGVASEQFF.

This chain uses TRBV13 with TRBJ2-3, with D possibly called TRBD1 or TRBD2 (5 bases each). Trimming pared 3 bases from V and 6 bases from J, leaving 19 bases between. Per germline, CDR1 PRHDT and CDR2 FYEKMQ (reference sequence). The CDR3 is 16 amino acids. CDR3 region: CASSLRGEGVVDTQYF. CDR3 coding DNA: TGTGCCAGCAGCTTGAGAGGGGAAGGGGTCGTCGATACGCAGTATTTT. Full variable domain (rest looked up from reference TRBV13 and TRBJ2-3): AAGVIQSPRHLIKEKRETATLKCYPIPRHDTVYWYQQGPGQDPQFLISFYEKMQSDKGSIPDRFSAQQFSDYHSELNMSSLELGDSALYFCASSLRGEGVVDTQYFGPGTRLTVL.

The chain uses TRBV27 and TRBJ2-1; no definite D call. V was cut by 7 bases and J by 0 bases, with 13 bases left in between. This CDR3 comprises 15 residues. Germline CDR1 reads MNHEY; CDR2 reads SMNVEV (reference sequence). Here the CDR3 reads CASTSALSSYNEQFF. In DNA form, the CDR3 reads TGTGCCAGCACCTCCGCGTTGAGCTCCTACAATGAGCAGTTCTTC.

The chain links TRBV12-3 or TRBV12-4 to TRBJ2-3; TRBD2 is a possible D gene (6 bases). The germline V and J ends were trimmed by 5 bases and 0 bases, with 9 bases remaining between them. This CDR3 is 14 amino acids long. DNA for the CDR3: TGTGCCAGCAGTATCGGGGGTAGCACAGATACGCAGTATTTT. This codes for CASSIGGSTDTQYF.

The V gene is TRBV27, the J gene TRBJ1-5; a possible D gene is TRBD1 (5 bases). CDR3 length equals 13 residues. Germline V gives CDR1 MNHEY, CDR2 SMNVEV (reference sequence). Trimming took 6 bases from V and 1 from J, leaving 7 bases between them. The CDR3 DNA reads as TGTGCCAGCAGCCGGGACAGCAATCAGCCCCAGCATTTT. Translating gives CASSRDSNQPQHF.

The rearrangement links TRBV25-1 to TRBJ1-6; D ambiguous. Germline V gene sequence: CDR1 MGHDK, CDR2 SYGVNS. Trimming took off 2 bases at V and 7 bases at J, with 6 bases between the two ends. The CDR3 has 13 amino acids. CDR3: CASSEVGNSPLHF. In DNA form, the CDR3 reads TGTGCCAGCAGTGAAGTGGGCAATTCACCCCTCCACTTT.

The chain is built from TRBV12-3 or TRBV12-4 and TRBJ2-3; the match to TRBD1 covers 7 bases. Trimming cost V 7 bases and J 5 bases; bases outside gene matches: 6. The CDR3 runs to 13 residues. The CDR3 region is CASNLPGGDTQYF. The CDR3 DNA reads TGTGCCAGCAATCTTCCAGGGGGAGATACGCAGTATTTT.

V and J are TRBV7-9 and TRBJ1-5, with D unclear. The CDR3 extends over 14 amino acids. Germline V gives CDR1 SEHNR, CDR2 FQNEAQ (reference sequence). Between the trimmed V and J ends, which lost 0 bases and 3 bases, there was a span of 6 bases. Written as DNA, the CDR3 is TGTGCCAGCAGCTTAGCGTCGCCCAATCAGCCCCAGCATTTT. This translates into CASSLASPNQPQHF.

V is TRBV5-4 and J is TRBJ2-3; D call uncertain. Germline V gene lookup returns CDR1 SGHNT and CDR2 YYREEE (reference sequence). The CDR3 is 13 residues long. Trimming took 4 bases from V and 2 from J, leaving 8 bases between them. CDR3 loop: CASSAVVTDTQYF. The DNA for the CDR3 is TGTGCCAGCAGCGCGGTTGTCACAGATACGCAGTATTTT. Complete variable domain (other parts from reference TRBV5-4 and TRBJ2-3): ETGVTQSPTHLIKTRGQQVTLRCSSQSGHNTVSWYQQALGQGPQFIFQYYREEENGRGNFPPRFSGLQFPNYSSELNVNALELDDSALYLCASSAVVTDTQYFGPGTRLTVL.

The genes are TRBV9 and TRBJ1-1; no clear D. Germline values: CDR1 SGDLS, CDR2 YYNGEE. V lost 0 bases, J lost 1 base, and 4 bases lay in between. CDR3 length equals 13 residues. CDR3 DNA: TGTGCCAGCAGCGTAGCCGCGAACACTGAAGCTTTCTTT. As protein: CASSVAANTEAFF.

The chain carries TRBV11-2 and TRBJ2-4; no clear D. The V end was cut by 0 bases, the J end by 1 base, with 7 bases between. The CDR3 totals 15 residues. From germline, CDR1 is SGHAT and CDR2 FQNNGV. CDR3 sequence reads: CASSLEELAKNIQYF. As DNA, the CDR3 is TGTGCCAGCAGCTTAGAGGAGTTGGCCAAAAACATTCAGTACTTC. The entire variable domain, with the rest obtained from reference TRBV11-2 and TRBJ2-4, is as follows: EAGVAQSPRYKIIEKRQSVAFWCNPISGHATLYWYQQILGQGPKLLIQFQNNGVVDDSQLPKDRFSAERLKGVDSTLKIQPAKLEDSAVYLCASSLEELAKNIQYFGAGTRLSVL.

The chain links TRBV12-5 to TRBJ1-1; no firm D call. Germline CDR1 LGHNT, CDR2 FRNRAP. V was shortened by 8 bases and J by 2 bases, with 12 bases between the two germline ends. The CDR3 runs to 13 residues. The CDR3 region is CASQRVSNTEAFF. The CDR3 bases are TGTGCTAGTCAGAGGGTCTCTAACACTGAAGCTTTCTTT.

The V gene is TRBV20-1, the J gene TRBJ1-2; maybe TRBD1 (6 bases). This CDR3 has 14 residues. V gave up 6 bases and J gave up 7 bases, with 21 bases separating them. Germline lookup yields CDR1 DFQATT and CDR2 SNEGSKA (reference sequence). This CDR3 is CSAREGGQAGGYTF. For the CDR3, the DNA is TGCAGTGCAAGGGAGGGGGGCCAAGCCGGTGGCTACACCTTC.

CDR3 DNA sequence: TGTGCCAGCAAGGGGGTCACTGGGGGAAACACTGAAGCTTTCTTT. This codes for CASKGVTGGNTEAFF. This chain connects TRBV7-9 to TRBJ1-1; D possibly corresponds to TRBD1 (6 bases). V was pared by 7 bases and J by 2 bases, with 17 bases between. The CDR3 has 15 amino acids. The V gene's germline CDR1 is SEHNR and CDR2 FQNEAQ (reference sequence).

The genes are TRBV20-1 and TRBJ2-4; D possibly corresponds to TRBD2 (7 bases). Germline CDR1 is DFQATT and CDR2 is SNEGSKA (reference sequence). The CDR3 runs to 14 residues. The V end lost 1 base, the J end lost 7 bases, and 14 bases lay between the germline ends. CDR3 in amino acids: CSARGGGAENIQYF. CDR3 nucleotide sequence: TGCAGTGCTAGAGGTGGGGGGGCGGAGAACATTCAGTACTTC.

The chain links TRBV9 to TRBJ2-3; D possibly corresponds to TRBD2 (7 bases). The CDR3 runs 16 residues. The germline gives CDR1 SGDLS, CDR2 YYNGEE. The V and J ends lost 3 bases and 2 bases respectively, with 16 bases between them. The CDR3 DNA sequence: TGTGCCAGCAGCGATCCTGTTGGGGGGGCCACAGATACGCAGTATTTT. Translated, it gives CASSDPVGGATDTQYF.

The rearrangement uses TRBV2 and TRBJ2-3; D unclear. There are 10 residues in the CDR3. Germline V gene lookup returns CDR1 SNHLY and CDR2 FYNNEI. Trimming left V 6 bases short and J 14 bases short, with 12 bases between. As DNA, the CDR3 is TGTGCCAGCAGGGGTCAAAATGGGTATTTT. Amino acids: CASRGQNGYF.

This clonotype has a single count. The J gene is TRBJ2-3, the V gene TRBV7-6, with TRBD2 matching 9 bases. J was trimmed by 2 bases and V by 5 bases; bases with no gene match: 5. This CDR3 region has 15 residues. Germline V CDR1 and CDR2: SGHVS, FNYEAQ. This CDR3 is CASSKSGGNTDTQYF. In DNA, the CDR3 is TGTGCCAGCAGCAAGAGCGGGGGGAACACAGATACGCAGTATTTT.

The rearrangement uses TRBV14 and TRBJ2-5; a weak D match, TRBD1 (5 bases). Between the trimmed V and J ends, which lost 6 bases and 4 bases, there was a span of 12 bases. Germline V gene lookup returns CDR1 SGHDN and CDR2 FVKESK. The CDR3 totals 13 residues. DNA of the CDR3: TGTGCCAGCAGTGGACATGCCGGAGAGACCCAGTACTTC. Its protein is CASSGHAGETQYF.

The V and J genes are TRBV20-1 and TRBJ1-2; D gene ambiguous. Germline V lookup: CDR1 DFQATT, CDR2 SNEGSKA (reference sequence). The CDR3 consists of 16 residues. Between the trimmed V and J ends, which lost 5 bases and 7 bases, there was a span of 26 bases. The CDR3 here is CSAEDRPWEMARGYTF. DNA of the CDR3: TGCAGTGCTGAAGACCGCCCGTGGGAAATGGCTCGTGGCTACACCTTC.

V usage is TRBV2 and J usage is TRBJ1-2, with D tentatively TRBD1 (5 bases). Looked up from germline, CDR1 is SNHLY and CDR2 is FYNNEI. V lost 6 bases and J lost 4, with 9 bases in between. The CDR3 has 12 residues. CDR3: CASSGAAYGYTF. In nucleotides, the CDR3 is TGTGCCAGCAGCGGGGCAGCCTATGGCTACACCTTC.

In its sample, this clonotype was seen once. V is TRBV20-1 and J is TRBJ1-4, with D maybe TRBD1 (5 bases). With 3 bases removed from V and 8 bases from J, the gap between germline ends came to 19 bases. This CDR3 region has 15 residues. Germline V gene data show CDR1 as DFQATT and CDR2 as SNEGSKA (reference sequence). The chain's CDR3 is CSARRETQGREKLFF. The CDR3 DNA reads TGCAGTGCTAGGAGGGAAACCCAGGGAAGGGAAAAACTGTTTTTT.